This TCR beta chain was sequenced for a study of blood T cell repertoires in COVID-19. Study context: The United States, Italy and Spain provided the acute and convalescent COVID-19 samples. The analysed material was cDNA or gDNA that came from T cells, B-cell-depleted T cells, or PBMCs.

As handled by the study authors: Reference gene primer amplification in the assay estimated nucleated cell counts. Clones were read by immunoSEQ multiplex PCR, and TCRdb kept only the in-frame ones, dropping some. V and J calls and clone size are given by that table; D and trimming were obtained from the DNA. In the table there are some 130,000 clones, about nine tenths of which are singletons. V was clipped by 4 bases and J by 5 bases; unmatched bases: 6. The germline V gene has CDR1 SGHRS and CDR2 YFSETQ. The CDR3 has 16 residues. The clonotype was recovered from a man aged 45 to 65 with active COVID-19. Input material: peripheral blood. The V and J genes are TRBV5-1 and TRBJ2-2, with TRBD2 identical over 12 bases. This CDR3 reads CASSELAGGVTGELFF. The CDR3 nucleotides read TGCGCCAGCAGCGAGCTAGCGGGAGGGGTAACCGGGGAGCTGTTTTTT.